The TCR beta chain described here comes from a study of cytomegalovirus exposure and HLA in healthy donors. Findings of the study overall: TRBV6-2, TRBV6-3 and some other V segments were excluded as indistinguishable. In a later analysis, around 18,000 TCR beta sequences were associated with HLA alleles at 0.05 false discovery rate.

This clone has more than one count but fewer than ten. Its cognate antigen is unknown. The CDR3 contains 15 residues. The germline gives CDR1 ENHRY, CDR2 SYGVKD. The ends were cut back, 1 base at V and 2 bases at J, with 11 bases in the middle. Primers included in the PCR were 60 Vbeta and 13 Jbeta primers. The data were produced by immunoSEQ multiplex PCR, yet TCRdb's version contains in-frame clones alone and is incomplete. The sample shows some 180,000 clones, about four fifths of them seen only once. Sample: PBMCs. The origin of this receptor is a woman aged 25 to 39 in good health and CMV-seronegative. The chain recombines TRBV10-3 with TRBJ1-1, with D possibly TRBD1 on 5 matching bases. The CDR3 loop reads CAISEFLTANTEAFF. In DNA, the CDR3 is TGTGCCATCAGTGAGTTTTTGACAGCAAACACTGAAGCTTTCTTT.